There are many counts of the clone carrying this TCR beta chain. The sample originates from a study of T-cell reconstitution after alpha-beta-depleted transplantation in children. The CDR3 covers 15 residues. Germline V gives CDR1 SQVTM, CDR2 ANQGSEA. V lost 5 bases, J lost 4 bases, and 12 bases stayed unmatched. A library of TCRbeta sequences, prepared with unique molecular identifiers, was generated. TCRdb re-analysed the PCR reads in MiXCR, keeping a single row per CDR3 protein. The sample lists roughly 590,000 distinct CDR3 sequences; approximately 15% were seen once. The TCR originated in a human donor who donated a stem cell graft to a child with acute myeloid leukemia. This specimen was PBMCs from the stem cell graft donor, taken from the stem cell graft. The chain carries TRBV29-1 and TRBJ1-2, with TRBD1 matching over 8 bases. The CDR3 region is CSVYETAGGVYGYTF. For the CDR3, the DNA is TGCAGCGTTTACGAGACGGCAGGGGGCGTCTATGGCTACACCTTC.